The entry that follows covers one T cell receptor (beta chain) sequence. The antigen is undetermined. The data belong to a study of identical twins. General observations from the study: Reduced insertions were recorded for abundant cord blood beta clonotypes, with no such pattern in memory repertoires.

TCRdb reanalysed the 5' RACE reads using MiXCR and keeps one entry per CDR3 protein. Of approximately 700,000 distinct CDR3 sequences detected, 18% appear once; the ten largest clones hold roughly 13%. The CDR3 has 18 residues. J gave up 2 bases and V 2 bases, and 10 bases lay outside the gene matches. The germline CDR1 and CDR2 sequences are SGHRS and YFSETQ. These same records also appear under a second study, on T cells expressing NK-cell markers. That paper adds: Cells sorted as CD3+CD56+NKG2C+, CD3+CD56+NKG2C- and CD3+CD56-NKG2C+ T cells supplied the TCR beta repertoires. The CD3+CD56-NKG2C+ fraction of several donors was likewise dominated by these clonotypes. It is unclear if expanded NKG2C-expressing clones target HCMV antigens.

The sample taken for sequencing was PBMCs. This sequence joins TRBV5-1 and TRBJ2-5; 12 bases map to TRBD1. The TCR comes from a woman between 18 and 29 years old in good health. CDR3 residues: CASSFGGQGAGGQETQYF. The CDR3 DNA reads TGCGCCAGCAGCTTCGGGGGACAGGGGGCTGGTGGTCAAGAGACCCAGTACTTC.